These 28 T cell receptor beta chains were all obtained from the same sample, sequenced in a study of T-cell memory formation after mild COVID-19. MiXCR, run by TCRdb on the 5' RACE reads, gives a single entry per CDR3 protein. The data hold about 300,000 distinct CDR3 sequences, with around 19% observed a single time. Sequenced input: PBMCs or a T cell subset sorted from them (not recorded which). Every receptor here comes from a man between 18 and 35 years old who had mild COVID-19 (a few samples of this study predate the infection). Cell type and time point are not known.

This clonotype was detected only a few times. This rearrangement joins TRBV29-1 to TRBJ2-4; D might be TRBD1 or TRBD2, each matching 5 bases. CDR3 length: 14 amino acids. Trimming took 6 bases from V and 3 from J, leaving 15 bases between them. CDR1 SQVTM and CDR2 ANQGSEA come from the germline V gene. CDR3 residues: CSVSRDEGKNIQYF. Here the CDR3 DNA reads TGCAGCGTGAGTAGGGACGAGGGCAAAAACATTCAGTACTTC.

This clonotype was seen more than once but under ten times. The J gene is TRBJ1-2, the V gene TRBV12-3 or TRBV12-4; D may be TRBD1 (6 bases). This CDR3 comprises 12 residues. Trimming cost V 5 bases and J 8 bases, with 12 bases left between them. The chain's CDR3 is CASSVYRVGYTF. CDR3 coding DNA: TGTGCCAGCAGTGTATACAGGGTCGGCTACACCTTC.

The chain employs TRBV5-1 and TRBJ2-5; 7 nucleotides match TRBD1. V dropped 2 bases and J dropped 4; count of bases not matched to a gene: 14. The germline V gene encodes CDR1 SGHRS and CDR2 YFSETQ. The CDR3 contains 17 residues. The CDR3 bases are TGCGCCAGCAGCTTCACCCCTGGACAGGAAGGTTTAGAGACCCAGTACTTC. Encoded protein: CASSFTPGQEGLETQYF.

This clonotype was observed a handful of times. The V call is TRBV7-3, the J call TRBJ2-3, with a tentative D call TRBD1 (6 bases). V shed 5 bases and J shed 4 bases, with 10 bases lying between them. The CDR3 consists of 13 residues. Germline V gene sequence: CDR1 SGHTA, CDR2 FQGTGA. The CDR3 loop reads CASSPTGPDTQYF. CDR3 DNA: TGTGCCAGCAGCCCCACAGGGCCAGATACGCAGTATTTT.

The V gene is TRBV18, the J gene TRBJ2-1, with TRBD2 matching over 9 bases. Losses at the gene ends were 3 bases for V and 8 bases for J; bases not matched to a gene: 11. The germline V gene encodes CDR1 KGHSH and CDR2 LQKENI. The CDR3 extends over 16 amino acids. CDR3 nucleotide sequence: TGTGCCAGCTCACCTGCCCAGCGGGGGGAATTCGATGAGCAGTTCTTC. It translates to CASSPAQRGEFDEQFF. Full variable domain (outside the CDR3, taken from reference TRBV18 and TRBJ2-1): NAGVMQNPRHLVRRRGQEARLRCSPMKGHSHVYWYRQLPEEGLKFMVYLQKENIIDESGMPKERFSAEFPKEGPSILRIQQVVRGDSAAYFCASSPAQRGEFDEQFFGPGTRLTVL.

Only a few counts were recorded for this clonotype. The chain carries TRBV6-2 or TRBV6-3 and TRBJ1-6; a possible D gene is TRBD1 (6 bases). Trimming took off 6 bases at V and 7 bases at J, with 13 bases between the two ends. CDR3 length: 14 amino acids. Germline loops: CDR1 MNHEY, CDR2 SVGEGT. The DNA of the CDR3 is TGTGCCAGCAGCCCGCAGGGGTGGAATTCACCCCTCCACTTT. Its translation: CASSPQGWNSPLHF.

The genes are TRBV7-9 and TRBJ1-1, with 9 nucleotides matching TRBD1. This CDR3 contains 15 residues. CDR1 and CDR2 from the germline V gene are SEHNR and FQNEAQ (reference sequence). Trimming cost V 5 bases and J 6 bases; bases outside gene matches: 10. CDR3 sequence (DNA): TGTGCCAGCAGCCCTCGGGACAGGGAAATTCCTGAAGCTTTCTTT. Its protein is CASSPRDREIPEAFF.

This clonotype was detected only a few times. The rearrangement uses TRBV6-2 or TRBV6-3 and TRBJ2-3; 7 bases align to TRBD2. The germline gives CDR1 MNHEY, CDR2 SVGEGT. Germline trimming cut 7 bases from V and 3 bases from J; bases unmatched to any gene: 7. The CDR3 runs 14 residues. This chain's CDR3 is CASTAGRETDTQYF. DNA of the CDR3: TGTGCCAGCACCGCGGGGCGGGAGACAGATACGCAGTATTTT.

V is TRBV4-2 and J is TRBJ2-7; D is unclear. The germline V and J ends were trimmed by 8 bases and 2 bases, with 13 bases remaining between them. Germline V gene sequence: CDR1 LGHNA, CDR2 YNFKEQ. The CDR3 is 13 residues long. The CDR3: CASGMGMAYEQYF. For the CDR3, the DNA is TGTGCCAGCGGAATGGGGATGGCCTACGAGCAGTACTTC.

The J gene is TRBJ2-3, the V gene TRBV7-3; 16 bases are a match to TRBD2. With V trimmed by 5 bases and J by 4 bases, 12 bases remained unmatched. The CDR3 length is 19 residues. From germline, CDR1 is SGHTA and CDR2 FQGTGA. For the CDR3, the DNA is TGTGCCAGCAGCGTACGGCCGGGACTAGCGGGGGGGCCGCCAGATACGCAGTATTTT. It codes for CASSVRPGLAGGPPDTQYF.

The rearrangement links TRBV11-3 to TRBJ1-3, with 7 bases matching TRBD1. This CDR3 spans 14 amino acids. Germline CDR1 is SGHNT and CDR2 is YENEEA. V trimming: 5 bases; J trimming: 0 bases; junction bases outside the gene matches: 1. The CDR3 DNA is TGTGCCAGCAGCGGGACAGACTCTGGAAACACCATATATTTT. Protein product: CASSGTDSGNTIYF.

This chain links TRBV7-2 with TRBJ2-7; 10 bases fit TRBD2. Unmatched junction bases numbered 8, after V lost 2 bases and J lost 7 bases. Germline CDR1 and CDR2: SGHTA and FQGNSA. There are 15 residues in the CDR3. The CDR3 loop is CASSLNSGGIGEQYF. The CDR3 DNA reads TGTGCCAGCAGCTTAAATAGCGGGGGGATCGGGGAGCAGTACTTC. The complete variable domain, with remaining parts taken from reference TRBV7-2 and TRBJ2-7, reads GAGVSQSPSNKVTEKGKDVELRCDPISGHTALYWYRQSLGQGLEFLIYFQGNSAPDKSGLPSDRFSAERTGGSVSTLTIQRTQQEDSAVYLCASSLNSGGIGEQYFGPGTRLTVT.

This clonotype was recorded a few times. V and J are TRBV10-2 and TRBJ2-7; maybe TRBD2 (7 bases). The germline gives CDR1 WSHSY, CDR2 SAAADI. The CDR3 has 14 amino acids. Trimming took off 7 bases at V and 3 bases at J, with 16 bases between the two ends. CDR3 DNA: TGCGCCAGCAACCCCCCAGGGGACTACTACGAGCAGTACTTC. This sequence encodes CASNPPGDYYEQYF.

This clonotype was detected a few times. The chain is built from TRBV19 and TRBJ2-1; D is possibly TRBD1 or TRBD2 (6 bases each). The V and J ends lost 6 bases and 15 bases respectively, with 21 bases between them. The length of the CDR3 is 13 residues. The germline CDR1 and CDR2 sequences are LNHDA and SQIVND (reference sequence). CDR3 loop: CASSPMGGPALFF. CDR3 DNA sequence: TGTGCCAGTAGCCCCATGGGGGGCCCAGCACTGTTCTTC.

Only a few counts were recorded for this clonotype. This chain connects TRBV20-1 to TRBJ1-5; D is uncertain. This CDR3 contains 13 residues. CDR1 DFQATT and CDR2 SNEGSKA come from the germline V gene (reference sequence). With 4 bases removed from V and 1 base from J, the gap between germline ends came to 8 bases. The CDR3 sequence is CSAIKDSNQPQHF. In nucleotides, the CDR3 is TGCAGTGCTATCAAGGACAGCAATCAGCCCCAGCATTTT.

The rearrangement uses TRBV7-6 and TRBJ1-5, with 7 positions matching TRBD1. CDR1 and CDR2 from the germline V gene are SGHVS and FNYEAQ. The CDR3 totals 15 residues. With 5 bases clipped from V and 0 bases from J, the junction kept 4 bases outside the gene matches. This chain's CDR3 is CASSPDRFSNQPQHF. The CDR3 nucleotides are TGTGCCAGCAGCCCGGACAGGTTTAGCAATCAGCCCCAGCATTTT.

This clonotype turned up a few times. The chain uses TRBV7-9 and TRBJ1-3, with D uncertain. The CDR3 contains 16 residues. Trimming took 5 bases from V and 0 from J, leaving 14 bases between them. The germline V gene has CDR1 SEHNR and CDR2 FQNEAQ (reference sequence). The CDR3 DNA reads TGTGCCAGCAGCGCCGCCCCCGGCTCCTCTGGAAACACCATATATTTT. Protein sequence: CASSAAPGSSGNTIYF. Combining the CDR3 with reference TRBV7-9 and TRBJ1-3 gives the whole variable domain DTGVSQNPRHKITKRGQNVTFRCDPISEHNRLYWYRQTLGQGPEFLTYFQNEAQLEKSRLLSDRFSAERPKGSFSTLEIQRTEQGDSAMYLCASSAAPGSSGNTIYFGEGSWLTVV.

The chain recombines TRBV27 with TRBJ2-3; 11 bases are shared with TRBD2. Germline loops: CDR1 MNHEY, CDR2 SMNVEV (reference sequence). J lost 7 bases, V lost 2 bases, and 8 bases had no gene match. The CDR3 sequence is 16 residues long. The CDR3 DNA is TGTGCCAGCAGTTTAAAGGTAGCGGGGGGGAGATATACGCAGTATTTT. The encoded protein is CASSLKVAGGRYTQYF.

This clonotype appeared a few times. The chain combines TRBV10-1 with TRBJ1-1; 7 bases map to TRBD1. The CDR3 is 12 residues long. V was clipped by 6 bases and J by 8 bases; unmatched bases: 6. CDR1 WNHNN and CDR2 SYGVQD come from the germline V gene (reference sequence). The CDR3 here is CASSASGQEAFF. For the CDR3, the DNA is TGCGCCAGCAGCGCCTCGGGACAGGAAGCTTTCTTT.

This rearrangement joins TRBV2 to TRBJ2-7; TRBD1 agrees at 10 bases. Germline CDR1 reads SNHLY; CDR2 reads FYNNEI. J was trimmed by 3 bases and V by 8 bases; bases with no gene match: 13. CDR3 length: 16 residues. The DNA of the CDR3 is TGTGCCAGCGGGGCTCGGGGACAGGGGACCAACTACGAGCAGTACTTC. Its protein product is CASGARGQGTNYEQYF.

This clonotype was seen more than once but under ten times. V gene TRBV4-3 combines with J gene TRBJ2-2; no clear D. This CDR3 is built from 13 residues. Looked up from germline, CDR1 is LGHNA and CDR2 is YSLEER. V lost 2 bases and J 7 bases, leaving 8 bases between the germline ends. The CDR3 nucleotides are TGCGCCAGCAGCCAACTCCTGGGCGGGGAGCTGTTTTTT. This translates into CASSQLLGGELFF.

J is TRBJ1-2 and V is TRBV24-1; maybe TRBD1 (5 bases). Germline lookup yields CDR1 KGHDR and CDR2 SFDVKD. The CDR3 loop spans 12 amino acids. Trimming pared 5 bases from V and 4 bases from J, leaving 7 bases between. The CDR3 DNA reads TGTGCCACCAGTGGGGGGTCCTATGGCTACACCTTC. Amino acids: CATSGGSYGYTF.

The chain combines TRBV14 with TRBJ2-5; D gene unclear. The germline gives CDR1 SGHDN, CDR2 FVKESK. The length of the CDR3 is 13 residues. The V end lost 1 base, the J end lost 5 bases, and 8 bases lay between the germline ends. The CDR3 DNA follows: TGTGCCAGCAGCCAAGGCCCTCGGGAGACCCAGTACTTC. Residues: CASSQGPRETQYF. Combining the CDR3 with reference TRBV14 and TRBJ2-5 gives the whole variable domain EAGVTQFPSHSVIEKGQTVTLRCDPISGHDNLYWYRRVMGKEIKFLLHFVKESKQDESGMPNNRFLAERTGGTYSTLKVQPAELEDSGVYFCASSQGPRETQYFGPGTRLLVL.

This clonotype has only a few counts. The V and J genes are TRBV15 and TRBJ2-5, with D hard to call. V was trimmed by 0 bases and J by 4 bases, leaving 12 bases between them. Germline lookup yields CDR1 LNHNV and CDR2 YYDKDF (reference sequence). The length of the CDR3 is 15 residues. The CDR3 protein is CATSRDRSWGETQYF. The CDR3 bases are TGTGCCACCAGCAGAGATAGGTCCTGGGGAGAGACCCAGTACTTC.

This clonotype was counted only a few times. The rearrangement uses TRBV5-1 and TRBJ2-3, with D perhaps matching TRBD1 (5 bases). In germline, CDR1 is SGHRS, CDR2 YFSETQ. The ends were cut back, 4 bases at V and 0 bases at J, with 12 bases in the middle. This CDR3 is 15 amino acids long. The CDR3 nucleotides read TGCGCCAGCAGCATGACAGACTCTAGCACAGATACGCAGTATTTT. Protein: CASSMTDSSTDTQYF. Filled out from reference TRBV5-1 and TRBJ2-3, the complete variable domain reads KAGVTQTPRYLIKTRGQQVTLSCSPISGHRSVSWYQQTPGQGLQFLFEYFSETQRNKGNFPGRFSGRQFSNSRSEMNVSTLELGDSALYLCASSMTDSSTDTQYFGPGTRLTVL.

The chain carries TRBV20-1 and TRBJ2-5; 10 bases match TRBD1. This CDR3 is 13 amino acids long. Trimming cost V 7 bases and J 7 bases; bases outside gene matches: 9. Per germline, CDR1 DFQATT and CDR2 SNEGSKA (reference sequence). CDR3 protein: CSVIGQGGRTQYF. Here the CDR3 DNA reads TGCAGTGTGATTGGACAGGGGGGGAGGACCCAGTACTTC.

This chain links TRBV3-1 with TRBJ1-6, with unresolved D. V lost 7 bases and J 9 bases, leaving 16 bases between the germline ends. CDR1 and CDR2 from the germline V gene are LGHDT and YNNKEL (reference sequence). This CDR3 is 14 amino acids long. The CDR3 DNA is TGTGCCAGCACTGATCTTGGGATGGGTTCACCCCTCCACTTT. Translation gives CASTDLGMGSPLHF.

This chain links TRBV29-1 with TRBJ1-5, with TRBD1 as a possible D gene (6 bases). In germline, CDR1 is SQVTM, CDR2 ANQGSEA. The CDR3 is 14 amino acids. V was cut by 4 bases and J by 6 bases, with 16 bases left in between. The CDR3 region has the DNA TGCAGCGTTGGGCGGGAGGTAGGGGGTCAGCCCCAGCATTTT. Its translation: CSVGREVGGQPQHF.